Included here is one T cell receptor beta chain sequence, with context. Its antigen remains unidentified. V was clipped by 8 bases and J by 2 bases; unmatched bases: 10. The germline CDR1 and CDR2 sequences are SNHLY and FYNNEI. This CDR3 has 16 amino acids. The sample is drawn from a study of cytomegalovirus exposure and HLA in healthy donors. Study overall: Among 150 million to 200 million T cells, an earlier analysis found around 100 million unique TCR beta sequences. Study findings and constraints: A further, later analysis showed that HLA-associated TCR beta chains (compared with equally common others) were more clonally expanded.

A multiplex PCR was run with 60 Vbeta primers and 13 Jbeta primers. Data came from immunoSEQ multiplex PCR; TCRdb stores just in-frame clones and leaves some out. The repertoire includes about 160,000 clones, 85% of them detected once, and roughly 2.2% sits in the top ten. The clonotype comes from a man between 18 and 35 years old in good health and CMV-seropositive. The V gene is TRBV2, the J gene TRBJ2-3, with 10 bases identical to TRBD2. Sample: PBMCs. The CDR3 nucleotides read TGTGCCAGCGGATTATTTAGCGGGGGGTACACAGATACGCAGTATTTT. Residues: CASGLFSGGYTDTQYF.